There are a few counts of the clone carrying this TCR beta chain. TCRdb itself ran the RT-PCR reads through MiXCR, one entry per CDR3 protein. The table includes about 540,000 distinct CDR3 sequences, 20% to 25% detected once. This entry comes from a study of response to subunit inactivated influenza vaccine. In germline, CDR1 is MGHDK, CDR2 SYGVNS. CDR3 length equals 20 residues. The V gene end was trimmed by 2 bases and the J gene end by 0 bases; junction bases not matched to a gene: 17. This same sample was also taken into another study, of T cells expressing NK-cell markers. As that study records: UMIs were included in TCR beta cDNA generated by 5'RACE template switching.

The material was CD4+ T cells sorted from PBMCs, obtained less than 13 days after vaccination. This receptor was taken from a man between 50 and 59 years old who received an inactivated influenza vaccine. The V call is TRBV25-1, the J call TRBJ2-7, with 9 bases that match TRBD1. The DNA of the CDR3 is TGTGCCAGCAGTGAAGACGATATCGTACAGGGGGCAAAACGCTCCTACGAGCAGTACTTC. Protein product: CASSEDDIVQGAKRSYEQYF.